Given below is one T cell receptor (beta chain) in context. Naive CD8 cells lacked CD45RO, underwent positive selection for CCR7 and left out terminally differentiated effector memory CD45RA+ cells. This record belongs to a study of shared clonotypes between healthy human individuals. The CDR3 extends over 16 amino acids. Germline V gives CDR1 SGDLS, CDR2 YYNGEE. Trimming took 0 bases from V and 3 from J, leaving 13 bases between them. TCRdb's copy holds only in-frame clones and misses some; the assay was immunoSEQ multiplex PCR. The sample lists around 1,900,000 clones; approximately 92% were seen once.

Sequencing was carried out using naive CD8+ T cells from PBMCs. The TCR sequence derives from a man aged 18 to 30 in good health. Some clones in this sample may be carry-over from other donors' samples. V gene TRBV9 combines with J gene TRBJ2-1; D call uncertain. As DNA, the CDR3 is TGTGCCAGCAGCGTAGAGGGCAGAACTTTCTACAATGAGCAGTTCTTC. This encodes CASSVEGRTFYNEQFF.